This is a list of T cell receptor beta chains from one sample in a study of cytomegalovirus exposure and HLA in healthy donors. Assay: immunoSEQ multiplex PCR; the TCRdb copy retains only in-frame clones and omits some. This sample carries roughly 130,000 clones, roughly 79% of them seen once, and the ten largest clones take about 1.8%. What was sequenced was PBMCs. These receptors were obtained from a woman aged 40 to 50 in good health and CMV-seronegative. Each CDR3 is given with its conserved first and last residue. D genes are given only for firm matches. The size of a clone is reported for some rows only, either as once, few or many, or as a class for expanded clones.

v_call: TRBV30; d_call: .; j_call: TRBJ2-1; clone_size: .; cdr3_nt: TGTGCCTGGAGGGCTAGTTATGAGCAGTTCTTC; cdr3_aa: CAWRASYEQFF
v_call: TRBV27; d_call: .; j_call: TRBJ2-1; clone_size: .; cdr3_nt: TGTGCCAGCAGTCCCCCCCTCGGGAGAGGTAATGAGCAGTTCTTC; cdr3_aa: CASSPPLGRGNEQFF
v_call: TRBV30; d_call: .; j_call: TRBJ1-5; clone_size: few; cdr3_nt: TGTGCCTGGAGTGGGCCAGGGAGGGGACGCAATCAGCCCCAGCATTTT; cdr3_aa: CAWSGPGRGRNQPQHF
v_call: TRBV9; d_call: .; j_call: TRBJ2-3; clone_size: .; cdr3_nt: TGTGCCAGCAGCGTAGCGAGCACAGATACGCAGTATTTT; cdr3_aa: CASSVASTDTQYF
v_call: TRBV28; d_call: .; j_call: TRBJ2-3; clone_size: .; cdr3_nt: TGTGCCATCCGTTCGGGAGAAGATACGCAGTATTTT; cdr3_aa: CAIRSGEDTQYF
v_call: TRBV19; d_call: TRBD2; j_call: TRBJ2-1; clone_size: .; cdr3_nt: TGTGCCAGTAGTATAAGCGGGGGGGCCCACGATGAGCAGTTCTTC; cdr3_aa: CASSISGGAHDEQFF
v_call: TRBV5-1; d_call: .; j_call: TRBJ2-1; clone_size: .; cdr3_nt: TGCGCCAGCAGCTTGGACACTGAGCAGTTCTTC; cdr3_aa: CASSLDTEQFF
v_call: TRBV21-1; d_call: .; j_call: TRBJ1-4; clone_size: .; cdr3_nt: TGTGCCAGCACTAATGAGCTTCGTTTCCCAAAACTGTTTTTT; cdr3_aa: CASTNELRFPKLFF
v_call: TRBV7-3; d_call: .; j_call: TRBJ1-2; clone_size: .; cdr3_nt: TGTGCCAGCAGCCATGGTGAGGTAGGTGGCTACACCTTC; cdr3_aa: CASSHGEVGGYTF
v_call: TRBV18; d_call: .; j_call: TRBJ2-5; clone_size: .; cdr3_nt: TGTGCCAGCTCAGCGCAAGAATCCGGAGAGACCCAGTACTTC; cdr3_aa: CASSAQESGETQYF
v_call: TRBV30; d_call: .; j_call: TRBJ2-3; clone_size: .; cdr3_nt: TGTGCCTGGAGTATCGGGGGAGATACGCAGTATTTT; cdr3_aa: CAWSIGGDTQYF
v_call: TRBV18; d_call: TRBD2; j_call: TRBJ2-7; clone_size: .; cdr3_nt: TGTGCCAGCTCACAACCGGGGCGGGAGTGGTACGAGCAGTACTTC; cdr3_aa: CASSQPGREWYEQYF
v_call: TRBV9; d_call: .; j_call: TRBJ2-6; clone_size: once; cdr3_nt: TGTGCCAGCAGCGTAGAGAGAGACAGGATCTCTGGGGCCAACGTCCTGACTTTC; cdr3_aa: CASSVERDRISGANVLTF
v_call: TRBV9; d_call: TRBD2; j_call: TRBJ2-1; clone_size: once; cdr3_nt: TGTGCCAGCAGCGCTCGGGAGGGAAACTACAATGAGCAGTTCTTC; cdr3_aa: CASSAREGNYNEQFF
v_call: TRBV7-2; d_call: TRBD2; j_call: TRBJ2-3; clone_size: .; cdr3_nt: TGTGCCAGCAGCTACGCCGGTGGGGGGGGCACAGATACGCAGTATTTT; cdr3_aa: CASSYAGGGGTDTQYF
v_call: TRBV9; d_call: TRBD2; j_call: TRBJ2-1; clone_size: .; cdr3_nt: TGTGCCAGCAGCGTATCTGGGACTAGCGTAGACAATGAGCAGTTCTTC; cdr3_aa: CASSVSGTSVDNEQFF
v_call: TRBV2; d_call: .; j_call: TRBJ1-2; clone_size: .; cdr3_nt: TGTGCCAGCAGAGCCCAGACAGGCCTTTATGGCTACACCTTC; cdr3_aa: CASRAQTGLYGYTF
v_call: TRBV28; d_call: .; j_call: TRBJ1-2; clone_size: once; cdr3_nt: TGTGCCAGCACTTTAGCTTACAGTGGCTACACCTTC; cdr3_aa: CASTLAYSGYTF
v_call: TRBV5-5; d_call: .; j_call: TRBJ2-6; clone_size: few; cdr3_nt: TGTGCCAGCATCCTTGAGGGCTCTGGGGCCAACGTCCTGACTTTC; cdr3_aa: CASILEGSGANVLTF
v_call: TRBV7-9; d_call: .; j_call: TRBJ2-2; clone_size: .; cdr3_nt: TGTGCCAGCATGGGAGGGGGACGAGGCACCGGGGAGCTGTTTTTT; cdr3_aa: CASMGGGRGTGELFF
v_call: TRBV6-7; d_call: TRBD2; j_call: TRBJ2-5; clone_size: .; cdr3_nt: TGTGCCAGCAGTTACGGGACTAGCGGGGATCAAGAGACCCAGTACTTC; cdr3_aa: CASSYGTSGDQETQYF
v_call: TRBV7-9; d_call: .; j_call: TRBJ1-2; clone_size: .; cdr3_nt: TGTGCCAGCAGTGTCGGTAACTATGGCTACACCTTC; cdr3_aa: CASSVGNYGYTF
v_call: TRBV10-3; d_call: TRBD2; j_call: TRBJ2-7; clone_size: .; cdr3_nt: TGTGCCATCAGTGAGCTTGCTAGCGGACATTACGAGCAGTACTTC; cdr3_aa: CAISELASGHYEQYF
v_call: TRBV6-5; d_call: .; j_call: TRBJ1-2; clone_size: few; cdr3_nt: TGTGCCAGCAGTTACTCGAGGGTAACGGCGGGCTACACCTTC; cdr3_aa: CASSYSRVTAGYTF
v_call: TRBV21-1; d_call: .; j_call: TRBJ1-2; clone_size: few; cdr3_nt: TGTGCCAGCAGCAAAGGCAGGACAGGCGCTACAAGTAACTATGGCTACACCTTC; cdr3_aa: CASSKGRTGATSNYGYTF
v_call: TRBV14; d_call: TRBD2; j_call: TRBJ2-1; clone_size: .; cdr3_nt: TGTGCCAGCAGCCCACCTAGCGGAGCTGGTAATGAGCAGTTCTTC; cdr3_aa: CASSPPSGAGNEQFF
v_call: TRBV19; d_call: .; j_call: TRBJ2-7; clone_size: .; cdr3_nt: TGTGCCAGTTCCCCGGCGGGGTGGACGATGATGGACGAGCAGTACTTC; cdr3_aa: CASSPAGWTMMDEQYF
v_call: TRBV28; d_call: .; j_call: TRBJ1-3; clone_size: few; cdr3_nt: TGTGCCAGCAGTTTTTCGGGATCTGGAAACACCATATATTTT; cdr3_aa: CASSFSGSGNTIYF
v_call: TRBV28; d_call: .; j_call: TRBJ2-5; clone_size: .; cdr3_nt: TGTGCCACCCGCGCCGGCAGCGAAGGAGAGACCCGGTACTTC; cdr3_aa: CATRAGSEGETRYF
v_call: TRBV28; d_call: .; j_call: TRBJ1-5; clone_size: .; cdr3_nt: TGTGTCAGCAGTTTTATCCTAGGGGGCAATCAGCCCCAGCATTTT; cdr3_aa: CVSSFILGGNQPQHF
v_call: TRBV12-5; d_call: .; j_call: TRBJ2-1; clone_size: few; cdr3_nt: TGTGCTAGTGGTTCCCCGGGACACTCGCATGAGCAGTTCTTC; cdr3_aa: CASGSPGHSHEQFF
v_call: TRBV19; d_call: .; j_call: TRBJ2-3; clone_size: once; cdr3_nt: TGTGCCAGTAGTCGGGGGGCAGGGGCTGGGGCAGATACGCAGTATTTT; cdr3_aa: CASSRGAGAGADTQYF
v_call: TRBV27; d_call: .; j_call: TRBJ2-2; clone_size: .; cdr3_nt: TGTGCCAGCACCCCTTACACAGGTACCACCGGGGAGCTGTTTTTT; cdr3_aa: CASTPYTGTTGELFF
v_call: TRBV10-1; d_call: .; j_call: TRBJ2-1; clone_size: .; cdr3_nt: TGCGCCAGCAGTGAGAGGCTAGCGAACAATGAGCAGTTCTTC; cdr3_aa: CASSERLANNEQFF
v_call: TRBV28; d_call: .; j_call: TRBJ1-5; clone_size: .; cdr3_nt: TGTGCCAGCAGTTCCAACCGTAGGAGTGATCAGCCCCAGCATTTT; cdr3_aa: CASSSNRRSDQPQHF
v_call: TRBV30; d_call: .; j_call: TRBJ1-1; clone_size: once; cdr3_nt: TGTGCCTGGAGGGCTCGGGTCCGAATTAACACTGAAGCTTTCTTT; cdr3_aa: CAWRARVRINTEAFF
v_call: TRBV29-1; d_call: TRBD1; j_call: TRBJ1-2; clone_size: .; cdr3_nt: TGCAGCGTTGACGGTTTGGGACAGGGGATCTATGGCTACACCTTC; cdr3_aa: CSVDGLGQGIYGYTF
v_call: TRBV6-1; d_call: .; j_call: TRBJ1-1; clone_size: once; cdr3_nt: TGTGCCAGCAGTGGAAACAGGGCTACTGAAGCTTTCTTT; cdr3_aa: CASSGNRATEAFF
v_call: TRBV7-2; d_call: .; j_call: TRBJ1-5; clone_size: .; cdr3_nt: TGTGCCAGCAGCTTGCGGATTACGGGCAATCAGCCCCAGCATTTT; cdr3_aa: CASSLRITGNQPQHF
v_call: TRBV27; d_call: TRBD2; j_call: TRBJ2-7; clone_size: .; cdr3_nt: TGTGCCAGCAGTATTAGACTAGCGGACCTCGAGCAGTACTTC; cdr3_aa: CASSIRLADLEQYF
v_call: TRBV11-2; d_call: .; j_call: TRBJ2-7; clone_size: .; cdr3_nt: TGTGCCAGCAGAAAGGGGGGGGCGGTCGCCTCCTACGAGCAGTACTTC; cdr3_aa: CASRKGGAVASYEQYF